The rows below give T cell receptor beta chains drawn from one sample of a study of blood T cells in healthy people across ages. Using its own MiXCR run on the 5' RACE reads, TCRdb lists one record per CDR3 protein. Of 450,000 to 700,000 distinct CDR3 sequences listed, 25% to 30% were seen once; the top ten hold roughly 20%. The sequencing sample was made of blood. The source of these receptors is a woman in her 70s in good health. Both conserved end residues are part of each CDR3. D genes are given only for firm matches. Rows give clone size only sometimes, using once, few, many, or a class for an expanded clone.

size,V,J,D,CDR3,DNA
-,TRBV20-1,TRBJ1-2,-,CSARDRSRNGYTF,TGCAGTGCTAGAGATCGGTCCAGGAATGGCTACACCTTC
few,TRBV5-6,TRBJ2-1,-,CASSLRPGGEQFF,TGTGCCAGCAGCCTCAGACCTGGTGGAGAGCAGTTCTTC
-,TRBV20-1,TRBJ2-1,-,CSARDFGSQFF,TGCAGTGCTAGAGATTTTGGGTCTCAGTTCTTC
-,TRBV30,TRBJ2-4,-,CAWGQFQGAKNIQYF,TGTGCCTGGGGTCAATTCCAGGGAGCCAAAAACATTCAGTACTTC
-,TRBV20-1,TRBJ2-2,-,CSAREAGARRLFF,TGCAGTGCTAGAGAGGCGGGGGCAAGACGGTTGTTTTTT
many,TRBV7-9,TRBJ1-2,-,CASTYLEDGYTF,TGTGCCAGCACCTACCTGGAGGATGGCTACACCTTC
-,TRBV7-2,TRBJ2-3,TRBD2,CASSAGLGRDTQYF,TGTGCCAGCAGCGCCGGACTAGGAAGAGATACGCAGTATTTT
-,TRBV2,TRBJ1-4,-,CASSDIGIGANEKLFF,TGTGCCAGCAGTGACATCGGGATAGGGGCTAATGAAAAACTGTTTTTT
few,TRBV4-2,TRBJ1-2,-,CASSQGVAGYTF,TGTGCCAGCAGCCAAGGGGTGGCTGGCTACACCTTC
-,TRBV6-2/TRBV6-3,TRBJ1-5,-,CASSRDSSGRPQHF,TGTGCCAGCAGTCGAGACTCATCCGGGAGGCCCCAGCATTTT
-,TRBV20-1,TRBJ1-6,TRBD1,CSAKKTGAVSPLHF,TGCAGTGCTAAAAAAACAGGGGCGGTTTCACCCCTCCACTTT
few,TRBV2,TRBJ2-2,TRBD2,CASSDPFRLAGGKNTGELFF,TGTGCCAGCAGTGATCCCTTTCGACTAGCGGGGGGGAAGAACACCGGGGAGCTGTTTTTT
few,TRBV29-1,TRBJ1-4,TRBD1,CSVRQGAVEKLFF,TGCAGCGTCAGACAGGGGGCGGTTGAAAAACTGTTTTTT
few,TRBV7-2,TRBJ2-3,-,CASNRQQVTDTQYF,TGTGCCAGCAATCGGCAGCAGGTCACAGATACGCAGTATTTT
-,TRBV20-1,TRBJ2-1,-,CSASGDPYNEQFF,TGCAGTGCTAGCGGGGACCCCTACAATGAGCAGTTCTTC
-,TRBV7-9,TRBJ1-1,TRBD1,CASSPKQGTNTEAFF,TGTGCCAGCAGCCCGAAACAGGGGACGAACACTGAAGCTTTCTTT
-,TRBV4-2,TRBJ1-6,TRBD1,CASSQLLQGARGSPLHF,TGTGCCAGCAGCCAGTTACTTCAGGGGGCGAGGGGTTCACCCCTCCACTTT
few,TRBV5-1,TRBJ2-1,-,CASGASSYNEQFF,TGCGCCAGTGGGGCAAGCTCCTACAATGAGCAGTTCTTC
-,TRBV5-1,TRBJ2-3,TRBD2,CASSLVASGGTDTQYF,TGCGCCAGCAGCTTGGTGGCTAGCGGGGGCACAGATACGCAGTATTTT
-,TRBV5-1,TRBJ2-3,TRBD2,CASSLVDRGGSDTQYF,TGCGCCAGCAGCTTGGTGGACCGGGGGGGCTCAGATACGCAGTATTTT
-,TRBV6-1,TRBJ2-5,-,CASSPILGETQYF,TGTGCCAGCAGCCCCATTTTGGGGGAGACCCAGTACTTC
-,TRBV5-1,TRBJ2-3,-,CASSLAPSSSTDTQYF,TGCGCCAGCAGCTTGGCACCGTCTAGCAGCACAGATACGCAGTATTTT
-,TRBV6-6,TRBJ2-3,-,CASTGALQVGTQYF,TGTGCCAGCACGGGGGCCCTTCAAGTTGGTACGCAGTATTTT
once,TRBV5-1,TRBJ2-3,-,CASSLSWRSTDTQYF,TGCGCCAGCAGCTTGTCTTGGCGGAGCACAGATACGCAGTATTTT
-,TRBV7-9,TRBJ2-7,-,CASSSKWGEQYF,TGTGCCAGCAGCTCGAAATGGGGCGAGCAGTACTTC
-,TRBV27,TRBJ2-1,TRBD2,CASSLFAGGSYNEQFF,TGTGCCAGCAGTTTATTCGCGGGGGGCTCCTACAATGAGCAGTTCTTC
few,TRBV29-1,TRBJ2-5,TRBD1,CSSGEGATETQYF,TGCAGCTCTGGAGAGGGGGCGACAGAGACCCAGTACTTC
few,TRBV20-1,TRBJ2-5,TRBD2,CSAKGLAGGPRETQYF,TGCAGTGCTAAAGGACTAGCGGGGGGGCCCAGGGAGACCCAGTACTTC
few,TRBV4-1,TRBJ1-6,TRBD1,CASSPSWDRGRSPLHF,TGCGCCAGCAGCCCGAGTTGGGACAGGGGGCGATCACCCCTCCACTTT
-,TRBV20-1,TRBJ2-7,-,CSARGAGMVKYF,TGCAGTGCTAGAGGTGCAGGAATGGTAAAGTACTTC
few,TRBV7-3,TRBJ1-2,-,CASSAGEELGYTF,TGTGCCAGCAGTGCGGGGGAGGAACTTGGCTACACCTTC
few,TRBV20-1,TRBJ1-3,TRBD1,CSAGDRGGSGNTIYF,TGCAGTGCTGGGGACAGGGGGGGCTCTGGAAACACCATATATTTT
many,TRBV6-5,TRBJ1-2,-,CASSYQPTFYGYTF,TGTGCCAGCAGTTATCAGCCGACGTTCTATGGCTACACCTTC
few,TRBV21-1,TRBJ1-2,-,CASSKEWRTGSSHIYGYTF,TGTGCCAGCAGCAAAGAATGGAGGACAGGCAGCTCTCATATCTATGGCTACACCTTC
few,TRBV6-4,TRBJ2-2,-,CASAMNQGNTGELFF,TGTGCCAGCGCTATGAATCAGGGAAACACCGGGGAGCTGTTTTTT
-,TRBV20-1,TRBJ2-7,TRBD1,CSGIPGTGPSYEQYF,TGCAGTGGGATCCCCGGGACAGGCCCTTCCTACGAGCAGTACTTC
-,TRBV27,TRBJ1-6,-,CASSLSFRPPYNSPLHF,TGTGCCAGCAGTTTATCGTTCCGACCTCCCTATAATTCACCCCTCCACTTC
-,TRBV5-1,TRBJ2-1,-,CASSFGSGSYNEQFF,TGCGCCAGCAGCTTCGGTTCAGGATCCTACAATGAGCAGTTCTTC
-,TRBV5-1,TRBJ2-5,-,CASSGDGAETLYF,TGCGCCAGCAGCGGGGACGGGGCAGAGACCCTGTACTTC
-,TRBV9,TRBJ2-1,-,CASTVRVADYNEQFF,TGTGCCAGCACCGTCCGGGTAGCGGATTACAATGAGCAGTTCTTC
-,TRBV4-3,TRBJ1-1,-,CASSQDRWSTEAFF,TGCGCCAGCAGCCAAGATAGGTGGAGCACTGAAGCTTTCTTT
-,TRBV6-2/TRBV6-3,TRBJ2-3,TRBD2,CASRPAGGDTQYF,TGTGCCAGCAGGCCCGCGGGGGGAGATACGCAGTATTTT
-,TRBV20-1,TRBJ1-2,-,CSARGTQVGVYGYTF,TGCAGTGCTAGGGGGACCCAAGTTGGGGTCTATGGCTACACCTTC
-,TRBV3-1,TRBJ1-1,-,CASSQGVANTEAFF,TGTGCCAGCAGCCAAGGTGTGGCGAACACTGAAGCTTTCTTT
few,TRBV20-1,TRBJ1-4,-,CSASGGDVTNEKLFF,TGCAGTGCTAGCGGGGGGGACGTAACTAATGAAAAACTGTTTTTT
few,TRBV7-3,TRBJ1-6,-,CASSQGGDSPLHF,TGTGCCAGCAGCCAAGGGGGGGATTCACCCCTCCACTTT
-,TRBV30,TRBJ2-5,TRBD1,CAWSVVRQGRETQYF,TGTGCCTGGAGTGTGGTACGACAGGGGCGGGAGACCCAGTACTTC
few,TRBV7-2,TRBJ2-1,-,CASSLLRLRRDEQFF,TGTGCCAGCAGCTTATTGAGGCTCAGACGGGATGAGCAGTTCTTC